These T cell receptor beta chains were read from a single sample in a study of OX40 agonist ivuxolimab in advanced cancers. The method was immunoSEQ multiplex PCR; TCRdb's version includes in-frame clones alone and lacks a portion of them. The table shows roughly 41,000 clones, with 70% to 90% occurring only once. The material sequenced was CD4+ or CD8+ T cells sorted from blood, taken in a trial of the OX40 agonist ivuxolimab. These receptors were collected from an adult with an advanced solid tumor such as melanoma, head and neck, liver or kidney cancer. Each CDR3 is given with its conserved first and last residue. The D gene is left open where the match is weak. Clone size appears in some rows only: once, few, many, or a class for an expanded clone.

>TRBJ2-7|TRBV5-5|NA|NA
CASSSFSGYSYEQYF
TGTGCCAGCAGCTCCTTTAGCGGATACTCCTACGAGCAGTACTTC
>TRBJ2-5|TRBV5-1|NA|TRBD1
CASSRQGSRETQYF
TGCGCCAGCAGCCGACAGGGTTCGCGAGAGACCCAGTACTTC
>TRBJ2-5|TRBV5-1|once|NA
CASSYRDQETQYF
TGCGCCAGCAGCTATAGGGACCAAGAGACCCAGTACTTC
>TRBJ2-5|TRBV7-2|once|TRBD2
CASSPGLAGDTQYF
TGTGCCAGCAGCCCGGGACTAGCGGGGGATACCCAGTACTTC
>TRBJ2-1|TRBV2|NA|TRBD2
CASSRTSGGASYNEQFF
TGTGCCAGCAGCCGGACTAGCGGGGGGGCCTCCTACAATGAGCAGTTCTTC
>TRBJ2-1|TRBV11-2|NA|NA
CASSVGIRTGNEQFF
TGTGCCAGCAGCGTCGGGATTCGAACAGGCAATGAGCAGTTCTTC
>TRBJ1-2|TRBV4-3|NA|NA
CASSQESPSYGYTF
TGCGCCAGCAGCCAAGAGTCACCGTCTTATGGCTACACCTTC
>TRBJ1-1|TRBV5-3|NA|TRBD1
CARSGTGAEGTEAFF
TGTGCCAGAAGCGGTACAGGGGCGGAAGGCACTGAAGCTTTCTTT
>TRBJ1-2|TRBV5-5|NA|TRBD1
CASSLDRDRGNYGYTF
TGTGCCAGCAGCTTAGACCGGGACAGGGGCAACTATGGCTACACCTTC
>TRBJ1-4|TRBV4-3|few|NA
CASSQDRLLSEKLFF
TGCGCCAGCAGCCAAGATAGGCTGTTAAGTGAAAAACTGTTTTTT
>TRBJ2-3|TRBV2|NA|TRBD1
CASRGQGGTDTQYF
TGTGCCAGCAGGGGACAGGGCGGCACAGATACGCAGTATTTT
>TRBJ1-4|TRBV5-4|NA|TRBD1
CASSFGTGNEKLFF
TGTGCCAGCAGCTTTGGGACAGGGAATGAAAAACTGTTTTTT
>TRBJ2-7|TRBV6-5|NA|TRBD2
CASSKGLAGYEQYF
TGTGCCAGCAGTAAGGGACTAGCGGGCTACGAGCAGTACTTC
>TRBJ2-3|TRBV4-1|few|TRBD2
CASSLDLRGGRVDTQYF
TGCGCCAGCAGCTTAGACTTGCGGGGGGGCCGTGTGGATACGCAGTATTTT
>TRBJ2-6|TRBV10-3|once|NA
CATQGSGANVLTF
TGTGCCACCCAGGGGTCTGGGGCCAACGTCCTGACTTTC
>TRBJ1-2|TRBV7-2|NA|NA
CASSLGSTETYGYTF
TGTGCCAGCAGCTTAGGTAGCACAGAAACTTATGGCTACACCTTC
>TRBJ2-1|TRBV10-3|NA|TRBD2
CASSGSGGVHEQFF
TGTGCCTCCTCGGGTAGCGGGGGGGTCCATGAGCAGTTCTTC
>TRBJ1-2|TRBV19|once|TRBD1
CASSSPGQASNYGYTF
TGTGCCAGTAGTTCCCCGGGACAGGCCTCCAACTATGGCTACACCTTC
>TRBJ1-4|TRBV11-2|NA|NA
CASSLRDEKLFF
TGTGCCAGCAGCTTAAGGGACGAAAAACTGTTTTTT
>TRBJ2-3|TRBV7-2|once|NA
CASSLGLYTDTQYF
TGTGCCAGCAGCCTAGGACTGTACACAGATACGCAGTATTTT
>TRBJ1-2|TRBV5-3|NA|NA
CASSSTNYGYTF
TGTGCCAGCAGCTCGACCAACTATGGCTACACCTTC
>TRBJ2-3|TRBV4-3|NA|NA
CASSQDAGLSTDTQYF
TGCGCCAGCAGCCAAGACGCGGGTCTCAGCACAGATACGCAGTATTTT
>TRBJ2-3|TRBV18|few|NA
CASSPRIRGDTQYF
TGTGCCAGCTCACCAAGAATCAGGGGAGATACGCAGTATTTT
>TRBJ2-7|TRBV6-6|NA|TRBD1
CASSYLGQTYEQYF
TGTGCCAGCAGTTACCTGGGACAGACCTACGAGCAGTACTTC
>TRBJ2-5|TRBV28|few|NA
CASRQGEETQYF
TGTGCCAGCAGGCAGGGTGAGGAGACCCAGTACTTC
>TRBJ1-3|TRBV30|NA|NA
CALDRGPGNTIYF
TGTGCCTTGGACCGGGGGCCTGGAAACACCATATATTTT
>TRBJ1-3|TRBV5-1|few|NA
CASSSQVSGNTIYF
TGCGCCAGCAGCTCACAGGTCTCTGGAAACACCATATATTTT
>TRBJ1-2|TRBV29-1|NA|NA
CSVEWDTSTDGYTF
TGCAGCGTTGAGTGGGACACATCTACGGATGGCTACACCTTC
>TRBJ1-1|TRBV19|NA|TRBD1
CATINRGTGGPIEAFF
TGTGCCACCATTAATCGGGGGACAGGGGGACCAATTGAAGCTTTCTTT
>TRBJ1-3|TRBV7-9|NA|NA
CASSPGLNGNTIYF
TGTGCCAGCAGCCCGGGCCTAAATGGAAACACCATATATTTT
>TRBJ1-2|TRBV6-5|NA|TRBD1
CASSRERQGNYGYTF
TGTGCCAGCAGCCGTGAAAGACAGGGAAACTATGGCTACACCTTC
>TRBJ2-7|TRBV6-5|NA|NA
CASSERDLSTKQYF
TGTGCCAGCAGTGAGAGGGATCTCTCTACGAAGCAGTACTTC
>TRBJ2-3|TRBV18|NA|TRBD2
CASSRPTSGGTDTQYF
TGTGCCAGCTCACGACCTACTAGCGGGGGCACAGATACGCAGTATTTT
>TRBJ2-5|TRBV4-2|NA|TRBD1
CASSLRDRGETQYF
TGTGCCAGCAGCCTAAGGGACAGGGGGGAGACCCAGTACTTC
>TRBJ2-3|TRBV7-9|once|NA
CASSPSGGPFGDTQYF
TGTGCCAGCAGCCCTTCCGGCGGTCCCTTCGGAGATACGCAGTATTTT
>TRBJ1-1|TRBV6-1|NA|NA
CASRQGRGNTEAFF
TGTGCCAGCAGACAGGGCCGCGGGAACACTGAAGCTTTCTTT
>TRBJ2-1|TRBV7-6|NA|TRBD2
CASSRTSGGASYNEQFF
TGTGCCAGCAGCAGGACTAGCGGGGGGGCTTCCTACAATGAGCAGTTCTTC
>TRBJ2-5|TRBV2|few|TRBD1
CASRPRQGARETQYF
TGTGCCAGCAGGCCACGACAGGGGGCGAGGGAGACCCAGTACTTC
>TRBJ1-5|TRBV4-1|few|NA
CASSQQQGQPQHF
TGCGCCAGCAGCCAACAACAGGGTCAGCCCCAGCATTTT
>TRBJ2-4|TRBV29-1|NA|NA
CSVLNIGNIQYF
TGCAGCGTTCTGAATATCGGAAACATTCAGTACTTC
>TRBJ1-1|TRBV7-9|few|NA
CASSMTENTEAFF
TGTGCCAGCAGCATGACAGAGAACACTGAAGCTTTCTTT
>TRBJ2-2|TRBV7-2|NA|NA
CASKQMSGSVDGELFF
TGTGCCAGCAAGCAAATGAGCGGTTCGGTCGACGGGGAGCTGTTTTTT